This T cell receptor beta chain was found in a study of T cell responses to AZD1222 COVID-19 vaccine. Produced via immunoSEQ multiplex PCR; TCRdb's table is partial and in-frame only. In the table there are fewer than 90,000 clones, about 90% of which are singletons. The CDR3 runs to 16 residues. The germline V gene encodes CDR1 MDHEN and CDR2 SYDVKM. V shed 7 bases and J shed 0 bases, with 17 bases lying between them. Sample: peripheral blood, taken 28 days after the second AZD1222 dose. This clonotype originated in an adult who received the AZD1222 COVID-19 vaccine. The rearrangement joins TRBV28 to TRBJ2-3, with D perhaps matching TRBD2 (6 bases). For the CDR3, the DNA is TGTGCCAGCACCCTCAGCCCCGGGACTAGCACAGATACGCAGTATTTT. Amino acids: CASTLSPGTSTDTQYF.